This TCR beta chain originates from a study of vaccination and CD4 T cells after COVID-19. Across the whole study: Convalescent individuals numbered four females and six males, two being Hispanic. According to the study, participants were given two doses of BNT162b2 or mRNA-1273 vaccine. Post-COVID sampling occurred a median around 100 days after diagnosis (range 35 to 161).

V was clipped by 5 bases and J by 8 bases; unmatched bases: 14. The CDR3 covers 15 residues. Germline V gene data show CDR1 as SGHTA and CDR2 as FQGNSA. This clonotype was counted a few times. The antigen is undetermined. Treatment in this sample: roughly 10-day PBMC culture with coronavirus spike peptide pools or control peptides (ViraFEST assay). An Oncomine TCR Beta short-read assay was used to sequence the DNA from cultured CD4+ T cells. A single record per CDR3 protein comes from TCRdb applying MiXCR to the PCR reads. The profile covers approximately 17,000 distinct CDR3 sequences, with around 60% appearing a single time and 11% taken by the ten largest.

The receptor comes from a human donor who had recovered from COVID-19. The rearrangement uses TRBV7-2 and TRBJ1-2, with 7 positions matching TRBD1. The sample consisted of CD4+ T cells from blood, cultured in vitro. DNA for the CDR3: TGTGCCAGCAGCCTAACTGGACAGGCCCGAGGGGGCTACACCTTC. Translated, it gives CASSLTGQARGGYTF.